These 32 T cell receptor beta chains share one sample of origin, sequenced in a study of Graves' ophthalmopathy and Graves' hyperthyroidism. RNA transcripts served as template for amplifying TCR beta CDR3 sequences. A first-round RT-PCR used HTBI primers, followed by a second-round multiplex PCR. TCRdb used MiXCR to reprocess the multiplex PCR reads, holding one entry per CDR3 protein. Here the sample spans about 500,000 distinct CDR3 sequences, about 35% being singletons. Sequenced material: peripheral blood or thyroid tissue (not recorded which). These receptors all stem from an adult man with Graves' hyperthyroidism.

This clonotype was found many times. The chain employs TRBV5-8 and TRBJ2-7; D is possibly TRBD1 or TRBD2 (7 bases each). Germline lookup yields CDR1 SGHTS and CDR2 YDEGEE. V lost 0 bases and J lost 5, with 33 bases in between. The length of the CDR3 is 21 residues. For the CDR3, the DNA is TGTGCCAGCAGCTTGGCCCCGGGACAGATTTTTCCGGGACTACGAGGGGACGAGCAGTACTTC. Translation: CASSLAPGQIFPGLRGDEQYF.

The sample holds a few counts of this clonotype. The chain has TRBV6-4 and TRBJ2-7; D remains ambiguous. The germline gives CDR1 MRHNA, CDR2 SNTAGT. The CDR3 runs 14 residues. Between the trimmed V and J ends, which lost 1 base and 7 bases, there was a span of 14 bases. The DNA of the CDR3 is TGTGCCAGCAGTGACTTGACGCCTATTCTGGAGCAGTACTTC. This gives the protein CASSDLTPILEQYF.

This clonotype was observed once. A much larger clone lies one base from this, so it may be a read error. The rearrangement uses TRBV2 and TRBJ1-5; D remains ambiguous. The germline V gene has CDR1 SNHLY and CDR2 FYNNEI. This CDR3 contains 13 residues. For the CDR3, the DNA is TGTGCCAGCAGCCGGATGGATGGTCAGCCCCGGCATTTT. It specifies CASSRMDGQPRHF. The full variable domain, completed using reference TRBV2 and TRBJ1-5, is EPEVTQTPSHQVTQMGQEVILRCVPISNHLYFYWYRQILGQKVEFLVSFYNNEISEKSEIFDDQFSVERPDGSNFTLKIRSTKLEDSAMYFCASSRMDGQPRHFGDGTRLSIL.

Turning to this clonotype: A read error is possible here, since a much larger clone lies one base away. The gene calls are TRBV4-1 and TRBJ1-5; TRBD1 aligns across 7 bases. The CDR3 is made up of 14 amino acids. V trimming: 1 base; J trimming: 6 bases; junction bases outside the gene matches: 3. CDR1 and CDR2 from the germline V gene are MGHRA and YSYEKL. Here the CDR3 DNA reads TGCGCCAGCAGCCAAGGGGACAGTAGTCAGCCCCAGCATTTT. Protein product: CASSQGDSSQPQHF.

The chain recombines TRBV4-1 with TRBJ2-5; a possible D gene is TRBD2 (6 bases). Looked up from germline, CDR1 is MGHRA and CDR2 is YSYEKL. Deletions cut 0 bases from V and 1 base from J, with 12 bases between. The CDR3 has 16 amino acids. The CDR3 DNA reads TGCGCCAGCAGCCAAGAGATTGGAGGGATCCAAGAGACCCAGTACTTC. Its protein is CASSQEIGGIQETQYF.

This clonotype was seen ten or more times. The chain uses TRBV7-8 and TRBJ2-5; D ambiguous. Between the trimmed V and J ends, which lost 5 bases and 5 bases, there was a span of 15 bases. The CDR3 totals 14 residues. Per the germline V gene, CDR1 is SGHVS and CDR2 is FQNEAQ. The CDR3 here is CASSDSTLGETQYF. CDR3 in DNA: TGTGCCAGCAGCGACTCGACTCTCGGCGAGACCCAGTACTTC.

This clonotype was counted at least ten times. The chain has TRBV7-9 and TRBJ2-5, with 9 bases aligning to TRBD1. The germline V gene encodes CDR1 SEHNR and CDR2 FQNEAQ (reference sequence). The CDR3 spans 15 residues. V dropped 5 bases and J dropped 7; count of bases not matched to a gene: 11. The CDR3 DNA follows: TGTGCCAGCAGCGCTGGGACAGGGTTAACTGTGACCCAGTACTTC. It is translated as CASSAGTGLTVTQYF.

A remark on this clonotype: The germline gene is not matched at one end of the junction; a read error may be the cause. The chain is built from TRBV7-9 and TRBJ2-7, with a weak D call TRBD2 (5 bases). CDR1 SEHNR and CDR2 FQNEAQ come from the germline V gene (reference sequence). This CDR3 contains 15 residues. The CDR3 DNA reads TGTGCCAGCAGCTTGATCCGAGGACTTTTCTACGAGCAGCACTTC. It codes for CASSLIRGLFYEQHF. Looking up the rest from reference TRBV7-9 and TRBJ2-7 gives the full variable domain: DTGVSQNPRHKITKRGQNVTFRCDPISEHNRLYWYRQTLGQGPEFLTYFQNEAQLEKSRLLSDRFSAERPKGSFSTLEIQRTEQGDSAMYLCASSLIRGLFYEQHFGPGTRLTVT.

J is TRBJ2-7 and V is TRBV29-1; a possible D gene is TRBD2 (7 bases). Germline assignment: CDR1 SQVTM and CDR2 ANQGSEA. This CDR3 region has 13 residues. Trimming removed 8 bases at V and 2 bases at J, with 16 bases between. CDR3 amino acids: CSQDGGAPYEQYF. In DNA form, the CDR3 reads TGCAGCCAAGATGGGGGGGCCCCCTACGAGCAGTACTTC.

As concerns this clonotype: A much larger clone differs by one base, so this may be a read error. The chain has TRBV11-3 and TRBJ2-2, with TRBD1 identical over 9 bases. This CDR3 comprises 15 residues. Per the germline V gene, CDR1 is SGHNT and CDR2 is YENEEA. J was trimmed by 5 bases and V by 5 bases; bases with no gene match: 6. The CDR3 loop reads CASSAGQGGTGELFF. For the CDR3, the DNA is TGTGCCAGCAGCGCGGGACAGGGAGGGACCGGGGAGCTGTTTTTT.

Ten or more counts support this clonotype. V is TRBV12-3 or TRBV12-4 and J is TRBJ2-7; 13 positions agree with TRBD2. V was clipped by 6 bases and J by 3 bases; unmatched bases: 5. The CDR3 has 15 residues. For the CDR3, the DNA is TGTGCCAGCAGACGGGGGACTAGCGGGGACTACGAGCAGTACTTC. This translates into CASRRGTSGDYEQYF.

This clonotype was counted between two and nine times. The chain uses TRBV6-5 and TRBJ2-5, with 9 bases matching TRBD1. Germline CDR1 MNHEY, CDR2 SVGAGI. The CDR3 length is 17 residues. Unmatched junction bases numbered 8, after V lost 2 bases and J lost 1 base. The CDR3 sequence: CASSYPQGASFQETQYF. CDR3 nucleotide sequence: TGTGCCAGCAGTTACCCACAGGGGGCGAGTTTCCAAGAGACCCAGTACTTC.

To note about this clonotype: This sequence may be a read error, since a much larger clone differs from it by one base. The V and J genes are TRBV19 and TRBJ2-2; D possibly corresponds to TRBD2 (6 bases). CDR1 is LNHDA, CDR2 SQIVND, per germline (reference sequence). The CDR3 has 15 residues. The CDR3 sequence: CASSLRGTHTGELLF. CDR3 in DNA: TGTGCCAGCAGTTTACGGGGGACCCACACCGGGGAGCTGCTTTTT.

This clonotype was seen at least ten times. V is TRBV6-1 and J is TRBJ2-2, with 9 bases identical to TRBD1. Germline V CDR1 and CDR2: MNHNS, SASEGT. The J segment lost 6 bases and the V segment lost 6 bases, leaving 14 bases of the junction unmatched. The CDR3 consists of 17 residues. As DNA, the CDR3 is TGTGCCAGCAGGCAGCTCTGGACAGGGGTGATTGCCGGGGAGCTGTTTTTT. Translating it yields CASRQLWTGVIAGELFF.

V usage is TRBV7-9 and J usage is TRBJ1-4; no definite D call. The germline V and J ends were trimmed by 2 bases and 12 bases, with 10 bases remaining between them. This CDR3 region has 12 residues. Germline values: CDR1 SEHNR, CDR2 FQNEAQ (reference sequence). This CDR3 is CASSLKGVQLFF. In nucleotides, the CDR3 is TGTGCCAGCAGCTTAAAAGGAGTACAACTGTTTTTT. Filled out from reference TRBV7-9 and TRBJ1-4, the complete variable domain reads DTGVSQNPRHKITKRGQNVTFRCDPISEHNRLYWYRQTLGQGPEFLTYFQNEAQLEKSRLLSDRFSAERPKGSFSTLEIQRTEQGDSAMYLCASSLKGVQLFFGSGTQLSVL.

The CDR3 DNA reads TGTGCCAGCAGTTTAGTAGCGGTCATGAACACTGAAGCTTTCTTT. This translates into CASSLVAVMNTEAFF. The chain links TRBV28 to TRBJ1-1; D remains ambiguous. The CDR3 runs 15 residues. Germline CDR1 MDHEN, CDR2 SYDVKM. Trimming shortened V by 2 bases and J by 0 bases, and 10 bases separated the two germline ends.

This clonotype was observed at least ten times. V gene TRBV7-9 combines with J gene TRBJ1-2; TRBD1 might be the D (6 bases). The germline V gene has CDR1 SEHNR and CDR2 FQNEAQ (reference sequence). This CDR3 is 15 amino acids long. V shed 5 bases and J shed 5 bases, with 18 bases lying between them. CDR3 loop: CASSAQKGHAYGYTF. The CDR3 DNA reads as TGTGCCAGCAGCGCTCAAAAGGGACACGCTTATGGCTACACCTTC. Complete variable domain (other parts from reference TRBV7-9 and TRBJ1-2): DTGVSQNPRHKITKRGQNVTFRCDPISEHNRLYWYRQTLGQGPEFLTYFQNEAQLEKSRLLSDRFSAERPKGSFSTLEIQRTEQGDSAMYLCASSAQKGHAYGYTFGSGTRLTVV.

This chain links TRBV29-1 with TRBJ2-5, with no clear D. This CDR3 is 11 amino acids long. Per the germline V gene, CDR1 is SQVTM and CDR2 is ANQGSEA. Trimming stripped 3 bases from V and 2 bases from J, with 4 bases between. CDR3 sequence (DNA): TGCAGCGTTGATCGTCAAGAGACCCAGTACTTC. It translates to CSVDRQETQYF.

The rearrangement uses TRBV4-1 and TRBJ2-7; tentatively, D is TRBD2 (5 bases). The CDR3 loop spans 17 amino acids. CDR1 MGHRA and CDR2 YSYEKL come from the germline V gene. With 0 bases removed from V and 0 bases from J, the gap between germline ends came to 15 bases. The CDR3, as DNA: TGCGCCAGCAGCCAAGATCTTCGGGGAAGGAGCTCCTACGAGCAGTACTTC. Translating it yields CASSQDLRGRSSYEQYF.

The table lists this clonotype with many counts. This chain connects TRBV6-5 to TRBJ1-1; no firm D call. V dropped 0 bases and J dropped 2 bases, with 13 bases sitting between them. Germline loops: CDR1 MNHEY, CDR2 SVGAGI. The CDR3 has 16 amino acids. CDR3 nucleotide sequence: TGTGCCAGCAGTTACTCAGCGGTAATTGGCAACACTGAAGCTTTCTTT. Protein sequence: CASSYSAVIGNTEAFF.

The rearrangement links TRBV5-1 to TRBJ2-2; D is possibly TRBD1 (6 bases). V was trimmed by 2 bases and J by 5 bases, leaving 13 bases between them. The CDR3 loop spans 15 amino acids. Looked up from germline, CDR1 is SGHRS and CDR2 is YFSETQ. The CDR3 bases are TGCGCCAGCAGCTTCAGAGACAGGAAAACCGGGGAGCTGTTTTTT. It yields the protein CASSFRDRKTGELFF. Full variable domain (missing parts from reference TRBV5-1 and TRBJ2-2): KAGVTQTPRYLIKTRGQQVTLSCSPISGHRSVSWYQQTPGQGLQFLFEYFSETQRNKGNFPGRFSGRQFSNSRSEMNVSTLELGDSALYLCASSFRDRKTGELFFGEGSRLTVL.

The chain combines TRBV29-1 with TRBJ1-2, with 8 bases that match TRBD1. The CDR3 is 12 amino acids. V shed 7 bases, J shed 3 bases, and the junction held 4 bases outside the gene matches. Germline assignment: CDR1 SQVTM and CDR2 ANQGSEA. For the CDR3, the DNA is TGCAGCGCTGGGGACAGGTACTATGGCTACACCTTC. Translating gives CSAGDRYYGYTF.

The rearrangement uses TRBV27 and TRBJ2-7; the D gene is possibly TRBD2 (6 bases). The V end was cut by 0 bases, the J end by 0 bases, with 9 bases between. The germline gives CDR1 MNHEY, CDR2 SMNVEV (reference sequence). This CDR3 is built from 15 residues. Here the CDR3 DNA reads TGTGCCAGCAGTTTATCGGACGGGGGCTCCTACGAGCAGTACTTC. Amino acid sequence: CASSLSDGGSYEQYF.

V gene TRBV7-4 combines with J gene TRBJ2-2; D gene ambiguous. V was cut by 2 bases and J by 6 bases, with 10 bases left in between. The CDR3 runs 14 residues. Germline CDR1 reads SGHVT; CDR2 reads SQSDAQ. The CDR3 DNA reads TGTGCCAGCAGCTTACCAACGGGCCCCGGGGAGCTGTTTTTT. This gives the protein CASSLPTGPGELFF.

V gene TRBV7-6 combines with J gene TRBJ1-2; D may be TRBD1 (5 bases). Germline CDR1 reads SGHVS; CDR2 reads FNYEAQ. Trimming removed 5 bases at V and 7 bases at J, with 23 bases between. The CDR3 consists of 16 residues. The CDR3, as DNA: TGTGCCAGCAGCGTCGTGGTGGGGCAGGGAGGCTCTGGCTACACCTTC. Translation gives CASSVVVGQGGSGYTF.

This clonotype has just a few counts. The germline gene is not matched at one end of the junction; a read error may be the cause. V usage is TRBV27 and J usage is TRBJ1-2; D might be TRBD1 (6 bases). The CDR3 sequence is 15 residues long. Per germline, CDR1 MNHEY and CDR2 SMNVEV (reference sequence). CDR3 DNA: TGTACCAGCAGTTTAGCGGGGGGCCGAAACTATGGCTACACCTTC. Amino acids: CTSSLAGGRNYGYTF.

V and J are TRBV24-1 and TRBJ2-1, with a tentative D call TRBD1 (6 bases). Trimming shortened V by 3 bases and J by 2 bases, and 16 bases separated the two germline ends. Germline lookup yields CDR1 KGHDR and CDR2 SFDVKD. This CDR3 is 17 amino acids long. The CDR3 region is CATSDTGSPRAYNEQFF. In nucleotides, the CDR3 is TGTGCCACCAGTGATACAGGGTCACCCAGAGCCTACAATGAGCAGTTCTTC.

Concerning this clonotype itself: A much more abundant neighbour one base away suggests this may be a read error. This sequence joins TRBV12-3 or TRBV12-4 and TRBJ2-7, with a possible D match to TRBD1 (5 bases). CDR3 size: 15 residues. The CDR3 nucleotides read TGTGCCAGCAGTCCTGATCCGACAGATTCCTACGAGCAGCACTTC. Its protein product is CASSPDPTDSYEQHF.

This clonotype was counted once. Possible read error: a much larger clone is one base away. The chain carries TRBV7-9 and TRBJ1-1; D is unclear. The CDR3 totals 17 residues. Trimming shortened V by 6 bases and J by 1 base, and 21 bases separated the two germline ends. Germline assignment: CDR1 SEHNR and CDR2 FQNEAQ (reference sequence). This chain's CDR3 is CASSIGVGLLWNTEAFF. The CDR3 region has the DNA TGTGCCAGCAGTATCGGGGTCGGGCTGTTATGGAACACTGAAGCTTTCTTT. Full variable domain (missing parts from reference TRBV7-9 and TRBJ1-1): DTGVSQNPRHKITKRGQNVTFRCDPISEHNRLYWYRQTLGQGPEFLTYFQNEAQLEKSRLLSDRFSAERPKGSFSTLEIQRTEQGDSAMYLCASSIGVGLLWNTEAFFGQGTRLTVV.

This chain connects TRBV7-8 to TRBJ1-4; D gene ambiguous. Germline CDR1 and CDR2: SGHVS and FQNEAQ. This CDR3 contains 14 residues. Trimming cost V 5 bases and J 4 bases, with 11 bases left between them. The DNA of the CDR3 is TGTGCCAGCAGCCTTGGGGATTATAATGAAAAACTGTTTTTT. As protein: CASSLGDYNEKLFF. Full variable domain (remainder filled in from reference TRBV7-8 and TRBJ1-4): GAGVSQSPRYKVAKRGQDVALRCDPISGHVSLFWYQQALGQGPEFLTYFQNEAQLDKSGLPSDRFFAERPEGSVSTLKIQRTQQEDSAVYLCASSLGDYNEKLFFGSGTQLSVL.

This clonotype was detected only a few times. The chain is built from TRBV20-1 and TRBJ1-2, with TRBD1 as a possible D gene (6 bases). The V and J ends lost 0 bases and 7 bases respectively, with 15 bases between them. The CDR3 runs 14 residues. Germline V lookup: CDR1 DFQATT, CDR2 SNEGSKA (reference sequence). The CDR3 DNA reads TGCAGTGCTAGAGATGGAGCCAGGGGAATTGGCTACACCTTC. As protein: CSARDGARGIGYTF.

This clonotype was observed a handful of times. This clone may be a read error of a much larger clone one base away. J is TRBJ1-1 and V is TRBV20-1; 8 bases are a match to TRBD1. The CDR3 totals 14 residues. The germline gives CDR1 DFQATT, CDR2 SNEGSKA (reference sequence). This CDR3 is CSAEDRAGDTEASF. The DNA for the CDR3 is TGCAGTGCCGAGGACAGGGCGGGTGACACTGAAGCTTCCTTT.